These 11 T cell receptor beta chains were sequenced from one sample in a study of blood T cell repertoires in COVID-19. Data came from immunoSEQ multiplex PCR; TCRdb stores just in-frame clones and leaves some out. The table records approximately 400,000 clones, over 75% of them present only once. Material: PBMCs or T cells enriched from blood (not recorded which). These TCRs come from a man aged 30-40 years who had recovered from COVID-19.

V and J are TRBV2 and TRBJ1-2; no definite D call. Per germline, CDR1 SNHLY and CDR2 FYNNEI. V gave up 3 bases and J gave up 4 bases, with 9 bases separating them. The CDR3 has 13 amino acids. This CDR3 reads CASSDRQIYGYTF. CDR3 sequence (DNA): TGTGCCAGCAGTGACAGGCAGATCTATGGCTACACCTTC.

The J gene is TRBJ2-7, the V gene TRBV2; 7 bases match TRBD2. The CDR3 runs 14 residues. V lost 7 bases and J lost 6; bases outside the gene matches: 12. Germline V CDR1 and CDR2: SNHLY, FYNNEI. The CDR3 DNA reads TGTGCCAGCACCGATGCCAGCGGGGCAGGCGAGCAGTACTTC. Encoded protein: CASTDASGAGEQYF.

This clone was seen a single time. This sequence joins TRBV9 and TRBJ2-3; 9 bases align to TRBD2. CDR3 length equals 16 residues. CDR1 SGDLS and CDR2 YYNGEE come from the germline V gene. The V and J ends lost 3 bases and 2 bases, in that order; junction bases with no gene match: 7. In DNA, the CDR3 is TGTGCCAGCAGCGACCCTAGCGGGGTGTTCACAGATACGCAGTATTTT. This sequence encodes CASSDPSGVFTDTQYF.

The chain couples TRBV7-2 to TRBJ1-2; 7 bases fit TRBD1. This CDR3 comprises 15 residues. Germline assignment: CDR1 SGHTA and CDR2 FQGNSA. V was pared by 5 bases and J by 4 bases, with 10 bases of the junction left unmatched. The CDR3 DNA reads TGTGCCAGCAGCCCACGACAGGGAACCCCCTATGGCTACACCTTC. It yields the protein CASSPRQGTPYGYTF.

The V call is TRBV30, the J call TRBJ1-3; D is unclear. The V gene's germline CDR1 is GTSNPN and CDR2 SVGIG (reference sequence). Between the trimmed V and J ends, which lost 7 bases and 3 bases, there was a span of 10 bases. The CDR3 covers 12 residues. The CDR3 region is CASTDLGNTIYF. In DNA form, the CDR3 reads TGTGCCTCAACAGATCTTGGAAACACCATATATTTT.

This rearrangement joins TRBV7-9 to TRBJ1-1; TRBD1 aligns across 10 bases. Looked up from germline, CDR1 is SEHNR and CDR2 is FQNEAQ (reference sequence). CDR3 length: 15 amino acids. V lost 0 bases to trimming and J lost 5 bases; unmatched junction nucleotides: 3. The CDR3 DNA reads TGTGCCAGCAGCTTAGCGGGACAGGGGAGGACTGAAGCTTTCTTT. Its protein is CASSLAGQGRTEAFF.

The chain joins TRBV5-4 to TRBJ1-6; 10 bases align to TRBD1. The CDR3 consists of 16 residues. V lost 2 bases to trimming and J lost 6 bases; unmatched junction nucleotides: 5. Germline values: CDR1 SGHNT, CDR2 YYREEE (reference sequence). The CDR3 is CASSLTGQGVNSPLHF. Here the CDR3 DNA reads TGTGCCAGCAGCTTAACAGGACAGGGGGTTAATTCACCCCTCCACTTT.

The chain links TRBV12-3 or TRBV12-4 to TRBJ2-1; weak D call: TRBD1 (6 bases). The CDR3 is made up of 11 amino acids. Trimming left V 10 bases short and J 9 bases short, with 13 bases between. The CDR3 DNA sequence: TGTGCCATTAGATCAGGGGTTGAGCAGTTCTTC. Its protein product is CAIRSGVEQFF.

The CDR3 sequence: CASSLAQNRPLHF. The CDR3 DNA is TGTGCCAGCAGCTTGGCCCAAAACAGACCCCTCCACTTT. The chain uses TRBV5-4 and TRBJ1-6; D is uncertain. CDR3 size: 13 residues. V was clipped by 0 bases and J by 12 bases, with 10 bases between them. In germline, CDR1 is SGHNT, CDR2 YYREEE (reference sequence).

The chain combines TRBV18 with TRBJ2-5, with D possibly TRBD2 on 5 matching bases. Trimming pared 2 bases from V and 6 bases from J, leaving 13 bases between. CDR1 and CDR2 (germline): KGHSH, LQKENI. The CDR3 is 14 amino acids. As DNA, the CDR3 is TGTGCCAGCTCACCAATATCCGGGGAGAAGACCCAGTACTTC. This translates into CASSPISGEKTQYF.

Only one count was recorded for this clone. In the same sample, other DNA sequences code for this CDR3. The chain couples TRBV12-3 or TRBV12-4 to TRBJ2-2, with D hard to call. The length of the CDR3 is 12 residues. V lost 6 bases, J lost 1 base, and 3 bases lay in between. The CDR3 DNA follows: TGTGCCAGCAGCTTGAACACCGGGGAGCTGTTTTTT. This sequence encodes CASSLNTGELFF.